This T cell receptor beta chain was observed in a study of blood T cell repertoires in COVID-19 (TCRdb year 2020). Concerning the study at large: Samples covering the acute and convalescent phases of COVID-19 were provided by collaborators in the United States, Italy and Spain. The material from the prospective study consisted of cDNA or gDNA derived from T cells, B-cell-depleted T cells, or PBMCs. Subjects who had been exposed to COVID-19, were actively infected with it, or had recovered from it provided the deeply sampled blood TCRbeta repertoires that made up the dataset. A freely available public database, intended as a resource for researchers studying the immune response to SARS-CoV-2, is where the repertoires were released. The samples were drawn from two sources: the first 160 participants of the ongoing ImmuneRACE study, and 950 to 1,500 subjects contributed by 6 global collaborators. Sample metadata almost always included a de-identified subject ID, COVID-19 status, age in years and sex. HLA class I and class II types, where available, came from metadata supplied by the sample provider rather than from assay-based typing. The investigation overall reported the following: The quantity of clinical and demographic metadata differed by source and by participant and was supplied without curation.

As for this clone: No antigen is known for it. Base qualities are not provided; no much larger clone lies one nucleotide away.

V trim: 4 bases; J trim: 0 bases; unmatched bases: 6. The germline V gene supplies CDR1 SGHDN and CDR2 FVKESK. The cysteine opens and the phenylalanine closes a CDR3 of 16 amino acids. Of the read, only the CDR3 DNA is kept; its 48 bases are in frame from base 1. The immunoSEQ Assay, a bias-controlled multiplex PCR, was used to amplify TCRbeta CDR3 regions from genomic DNA. In the authors' own workflow: The number of nucleated cells in each sample was estimated by amplification of reference gene primers within the assay. To quantify the absolute abundance of each unique TCRbeta CDR3 rearrangement, sequence reads were collapsed and filtered. Productive Simpson clonality was computed per sample as the square root of Simpson's diversity index over productive rearrangements. TCRdb holds this immuneACCESS table with in-frame rearrangements only. Some clones are missing; in checked studies, unresolved V genes explain under half, and the rest has no known cause. V and J calls and clone size are as listed in that table; D and trimming were resolved from the DNA. This sample has tens of thousands of clones in its table, and roughly 86% of those were observed once. Around 3% of the sample lies in the top ten.

The collaborating institutions used their own protocols to collect whole blood in K2EDTA tubes. Collaborator samples were shipped for TCRbeta analysis as frozen whole blood, isolated PBMCs, or DNA extracted from either sample type. Material: peripheral blood. This receptor chain uses TRBV14 and TRBJ2-3; 8 of the junction bases match TRBD1. The TCR comes from a man in his forties or fifties with active COVID-19. The DNA sequence is TGTGCCAGCAGCCCTCGGGACAGGCATAGCACAGATACGCAGTATTTT. The translation is CASSPRDRHSTDTQYF.